The 9 T cell receptor beta chains presented below share a single source sample, sequenced in a study of shared clonotypes between healthy human individuals. The table came from immunoSEQ multiplex PCR; TCRdb's copy has only in-frame clones and leaves some out. The sample yields around 700,000 clones, about two thirds seen once. The sample was memory CD4+ T cells sorted from blood. This sample's subset: CD45RA-negative fraction. Source of these receptors: a woman in her 30s in good health.

As regards this clone: Distinct nucleotide sequences in the sample also encode this CDR3. The V call is TRBV28, the J call TRBJ2-7; D may be TRBD2 (6 bases). The CDR3 runs to 14 residues. Deletions cut 5 bases from V and 1 base from J, with 12 bases between. The germline gives CDR1 MDHEN, CDR2 SYDVKM. CDR3: CASSPGGDSYEQYF. In DNA form, the CDR3 reads TGTGCCAGCAGTCCCGGGGGAGATTCCTACGAGCAGTACTTC.

J is TRBJ1-2 and V is TRBV7-2; D is unclear. The length of the CDR3 is 13 residues. Trimming removed 1 base from V and 8 bases from J, with 11 bases in between. Germline assignment: CDR1 SGHTA and CDR2 FQGNSA. CDR3 in amino acids: CASSLGSTGGYTF. The CDR3 nucleotides read TGTGCCAGCAGCTTAGGGTCTACCGGGGGCTACACCTTC.

The CDR3: CASSPRLGKAGELFF. In DNA form, the CDR3 reads TGTGCCAGTAGTCCCCGGTTGGGGAAGGCCGGGGAGCTGTTTTTT. The chain has TRBV19 and TRBJ2-2; no clear D gene. The V gene's germline CDR1 is LNHDA and CDR2 SQIVND (reference sequence). The V gene lost 5 bases and the J gene lost 6 bases, with 16 bases spanning the gap. This CDR3 contains 15 residues.

This chain joins TRBV21-1 and TRBJ1-1; TRBD1 is the table's D call, not checked against the DNA. TRBV21-1 is marked as a pseudogene. The CDR3 has 15 amino acids. As DNA, the CDR3 is TGTGCCAGGACGTCTTCGGACACCTCGAACACTGAAGCTTTCTTT. Translating gives CARTSSDTSNTEAFF.

Here the CDR3 reads CSVVPPMTYEQYF. CDR3 sequence (DNA): TGCAGCGTTGTCCCCCCCATGACCTACGAGCAGTACTTC. J is TRBJ2-7 and V is TRBV29-1; no clear D. Germline CDR1 is SQVTM and CDR2 is ANQGSEA. The CDR3 runs 13 residues. Trimming took 4 bases from V and 2 from J, leaving 12 bases between them.

This rearrangement joins TRBV29-1 to TRBJ2-5; D unclear. V lost 2 bases, J lost 8 bases, and 12 bases lay in between. The CDR3 length is 12 residues. The germline V gene has CDR1 SQVTM and CDR2 ANQGSEA. The CDR3 DNA sequence: TGCAGCGTTGAACCAAACCCCGCAACCCAGTACTTC. As protein: CSVEPNPATQYF.

The chain combines TRBV5-6 with TRBJ2-2; D not resolved. CDR1 and CDR2 (germline): SGHDT, YYEEEE. V lost 2 bases to trimming and J lost 0 bases, with 8 bases between them. This CDR3 is built from 15 residues. The CDR3 DNA reads as TGTGCCAGCAGCTTATTCAGCGCGAACACCGGGGAGCTGTTTTTT. Translated: CASSLFSANTGELFF.

The gene calls are TRBV7-8 and TRBJ2-3; 7 nucleotides align to TRBD2. CDR3 length: 17 amino acids. The V segment lost 2 bases and the J segment 2 bases; nucleotides outside the gene matches: 10. Germline V gene lookup returns CDR1 SGHVS and CDR2 FQNEAQ. The CDR3 loop is CASSLRRVGRATDTQYF. CDR3 sequence (DNA): TGTGCCAGCAGCTTAAGAAGGGTTGGGAGGGCCACAGATACGCAGTATTTT.

In its sample, this clone was seen many times. The rearrangement links TRBV7-2 to TRBJ2-3; D call uncertain. The ends were cut back, 5 bases at V and 0 bases at J, with 9 bases in the middle. Germline CDR1 is SGHTA and CDR2 is FQGNSA. The CDR3 sequence is 14 residues long. In nucleotides, the CDR3 is TGTGCCAGCAGCGTATATCTCAGCACAGATACGCAGTATTTT. Encoded protein: CASSVYLSTDTQYF.